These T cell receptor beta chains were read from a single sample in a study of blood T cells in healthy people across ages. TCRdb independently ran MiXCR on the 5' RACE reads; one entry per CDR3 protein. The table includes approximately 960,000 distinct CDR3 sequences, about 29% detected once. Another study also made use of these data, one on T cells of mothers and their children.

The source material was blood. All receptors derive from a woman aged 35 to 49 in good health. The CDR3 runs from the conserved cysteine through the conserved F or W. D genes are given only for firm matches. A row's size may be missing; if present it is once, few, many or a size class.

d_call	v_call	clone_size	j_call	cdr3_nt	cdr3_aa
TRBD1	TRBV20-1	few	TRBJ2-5	TGCAGTGCCAGCATAGGGCAGACAGGGGGGACCCAGTACTTC	CSASIGQTGGTQYF
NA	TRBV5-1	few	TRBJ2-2	TGCGCCAGCAGCCCGACAGAGGCCGGGGAGCTGTTTTTT	CASSPTEAGELFF
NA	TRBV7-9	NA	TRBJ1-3	TGTGCCAGCAGCGACACCGCAAACACCATATATTTT	CASSDTANTIYF
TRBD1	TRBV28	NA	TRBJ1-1	TGTGCCAGCAGAACCGGGACAGGGGGCTTGGCTTTCTTT	CASRTGTGGLAFF
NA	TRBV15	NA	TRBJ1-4	TGTGCCACCAGCAGGACAGAAAAACTGTTTTTT	CATSRTEKLFF
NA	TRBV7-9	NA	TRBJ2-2	TGTGCCAGCAGCCTCGGCTTCGGGGAGCTGTTTTTT	CASSLGFGELFF
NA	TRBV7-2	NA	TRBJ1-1	TGTGCCAGCAGCTCTCAGGGTACGACTGAAGCTTTCTTT	CASSSQGTTEAFF
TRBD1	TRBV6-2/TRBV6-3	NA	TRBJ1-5	TGTGCCAGCAGCACACAGGGGGGGAATCAGCCCCAGCATTTT	CASSTQGGNQPQHF
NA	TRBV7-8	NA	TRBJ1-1	TGTGCCAGCAGCCCCCTGGGGGACTGTGCTTTCTTT	CASSPLGDCAFF
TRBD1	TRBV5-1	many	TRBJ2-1	TGCGCCAGCAGCTTGGAAGGTTTTCAGGGGGCTGGTAATGAGCAGTTCTTC	CASSLEGFQGAGNEQFF
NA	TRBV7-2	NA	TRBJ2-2	TGTGCCAGCAGCTTAGTTTCCCCCTATCTGAACACCGGGGAGCTGTTTTTT	CASSLVSPYLNTGELFF
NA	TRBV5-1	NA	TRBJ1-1	TGCGCCAACAGCTTGACGACAGTAACGAACACTGAAGCTTTCTTT	CANSLTTVTNTEAFF
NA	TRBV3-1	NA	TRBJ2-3	TGTGCCAGCGGCCAAGAGGTCTCCCGGGATACGCAGTATTTT	CASGQEVSRDTQYF
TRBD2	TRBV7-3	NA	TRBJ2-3	TGTGCCAGCAGCCTCTACACTAGGACTAGCGGGGGTTCGACAGATGCGCAGTATTTT	CASSLYTRTSGGSTDAQYF
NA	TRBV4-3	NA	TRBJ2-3	TGCGCCAGCAGCCCGAACGACCCGAAAGATACGCAGTATTTT	CASSPNDPKDTQYF
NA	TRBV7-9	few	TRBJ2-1	TGTGCCAGCAGCCCCCGGAAGGGGCCTCATTACAATGAGCAGTTCTTC	CASSPRKGPHYNEQFF
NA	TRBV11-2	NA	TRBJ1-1	TGTGCCAGCAGCTTAGACAACAGAGGTCTGGACACTGAAGCTTTCTTT	CASSLDNRGLDTEAFF
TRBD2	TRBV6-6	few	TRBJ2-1	TGTGCCAGCAGCAGACGGGAGGATGAGCAGTTCTTC	CASSRREDEQFF
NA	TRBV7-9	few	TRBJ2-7	TGTGCCAGCGGCACTACACGCTACGAGCAGTACTTC	CASGTTRYEQYF
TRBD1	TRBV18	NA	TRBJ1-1	TGTGCCAGCTCCCGTACCAACAGGGGGAACACTGAAGCTTTCTTT	CASSRTNRGNTEAFF
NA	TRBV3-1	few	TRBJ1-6	TGTGCCAGCAGCCAAGATTCGGTGTATAATTCACCCCTCCACTTT	CASSQDSVYNSPLHF
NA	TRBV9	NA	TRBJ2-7	TGTGCCAGCAGCGCCCGACAGCAAGGCTACGAGCAGTACTTC	CASSARQQGYEQYF
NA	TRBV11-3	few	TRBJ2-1	TGTGCCAGCAGCTTCACGGCAACGGAGCAGTTCTTC	CASSFTATEQFF
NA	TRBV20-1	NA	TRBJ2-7	TGCAGTGCTAGAGGGCCTGGGGGTAGCTCCTACGAGCAGTACTTC	CSARGPGGSSYEQYF
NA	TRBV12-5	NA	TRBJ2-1	TGTGCTAGTGGTTCTCAGGGCAATGAGCAGGTCTTC	CASGSQGNEQVF
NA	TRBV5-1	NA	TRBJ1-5	TGCGCCAGCAGCTTGGACCTAAACGGGAAGCCCCAGCATTTT	CASSLDLNGKPQHF
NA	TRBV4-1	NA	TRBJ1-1	TGCGCCAGCAGCCAAACATTATGGCAAGTTGGTAACACTGAAGCTTTCTTT	CASSQTLWQVGNTEAFF
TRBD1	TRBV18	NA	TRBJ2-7	TGTGCCAGCTCACTCTCGAGGGGGCCAAAAAACGAGCAGTACTTC	CASSLSRGPKNEQYF
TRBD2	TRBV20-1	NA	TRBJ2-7	TGCAGTGCTAGCGTTACCAGGCGGGGGGGAAGGAACGAGCAGTACTTC	CSASVTRRGGRNEQYF
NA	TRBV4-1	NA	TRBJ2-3	TGCGCCAGCAGCCAACAGCAAGATACGCAGTATTTT	CASSQQQDTQYF
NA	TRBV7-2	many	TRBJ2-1	TGTGCCAGCTCACAGGGATCCAATGAGCAGTTCTTC	CASSQGSNEQFF
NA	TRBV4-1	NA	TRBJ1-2	TGCGCCAGCAGCATATCCCATGTAAGGGACGATGGCTACACCTTC	CASSISHVRDDGYTF
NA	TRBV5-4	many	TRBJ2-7	TGTGCCAGCAGCTTGGTTGCAGGACACTCCTACGAGCAGTACTTC	CASSLVAGHSYEQYF
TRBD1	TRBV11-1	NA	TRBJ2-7	TGTGCCAGCAGCTCAGAACAGGGGGTTTACGAGCAGTACTTC	CASSSEQGVYEQYF
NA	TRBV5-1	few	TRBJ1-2	TGCGCCAGCAACCAACAGGGAGGGAATGGCTACACCTTC	CASNQQGGNGYTF
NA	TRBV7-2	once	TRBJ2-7	TGTGCCAGCAGCTTAGGGGGGGGCGGGGGCCTCTACGAGCAGTACTTC	CASSLGGGGGLYEQYF
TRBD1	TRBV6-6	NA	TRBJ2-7	TGTGCCAGCACCCCGACAGGGGAAGACTACGAGCAGTACTTC	CASTPTGEDYEQYF
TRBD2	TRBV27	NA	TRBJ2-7	TGTGCCAGCAGTTTAATGATGGGGGGGGCCTACGAGCAGTACTTC	CASSLMMGGAYEQYF
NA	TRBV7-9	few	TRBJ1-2	TGTGCCAGCAGCTTAGCCGGGACAAGGGAGAATTATGGCTACACCTTC	CASSLAGTRENYGYTF
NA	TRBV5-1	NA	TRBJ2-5	TGCGCCAGCAGCTATCTCAGGGATGAGACCCAGTACTTC	CASSYLRDETQYF
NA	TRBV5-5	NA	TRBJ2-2	TGTGCCAGCAGCCAGGGCCCCACCGGGGAGCTGTTTTTT	CASSQGPTGELFF
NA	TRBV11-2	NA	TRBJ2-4	TGTGCCAGCACCAACGTGGGGGCCAAAAACATTCAGTACTTC	CASTNVGAKNIQYF
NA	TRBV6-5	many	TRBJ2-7	TGTGCCAGCAGTTACGAGAGGTGGGGCGAGCAGTACTTC	CASSYERWGEQYF
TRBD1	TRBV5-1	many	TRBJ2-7	TGCGCCAGCAGCTCACCGGACAGGGGGCGAGGGGACTACGAGCAGTACTTC	CASSSPDRGRGDYEQYF
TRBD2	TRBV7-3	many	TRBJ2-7	TGTGCCAGCAGCTTACGGGCGGTTGGACTAGCGGGGGGGTCTCCCCACGAGCAGTACTTC	CASSLRAVGLAGGSPHEQYF
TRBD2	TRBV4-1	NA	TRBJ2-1	TGCGCCAGCAGCCAAGGTCCCTGGACTAGCGGGGACAATGAGCAGTTCTTC	CASSQGPWTSGDNEQFF
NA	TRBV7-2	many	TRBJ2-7	TGTGCCAGCAGGAGGGTTGGTTACGAGCAGTACTTC	CASRRVGYEQYF
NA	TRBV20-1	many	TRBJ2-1	TGCAGTGCTAGGAAACTAGGAACTGAGCAGTTCTTC	CSARKLGTEQFF
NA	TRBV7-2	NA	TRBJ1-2	NA	CASSLRFGQGNYGCTF
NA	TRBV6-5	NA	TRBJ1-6	TGTGCCAGCAGTTCCGAGTCGCCAATGGGGGACTCCTATAATTCACCCCTCCACTTT	CASSSESPMGDSYNSPLHF
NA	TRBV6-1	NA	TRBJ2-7	TGTGCCGTTGGGACGGCGCATTCCTACGAGCAGTACTTC	CAVGTAHSYEQYF
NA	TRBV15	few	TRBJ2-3	TGTGCCACCAGCAGATCCGTCAGTACTAGCACAGATACGCAGTATTTT	CATSRSVSTSTDTQYF